The following is a TCR beta chain sequence with its context. V was trimmed by 3 bases and J by 7 bases, leaving 16 bases between them. The germline CDR1 and CDR2 sequences are DFQATT and SNEGSKA (reference sequence). CDR3 length: 15 amino acids. The sample belongs to a study of CD8 T cells in Susac syndrome. Random hexamers were used to reverse transcribe about 0.5 to 1 ug of RNA. The CDR3 of TCR beta was amplified by immunoSEQ multiplex PCR across 54 Vbeta and 13 Jbeta. TCRdb re-called the immunoSEQ multiplex PCR reads through MiXCR, storing one row per CDR3 protein. The table lists approximately 170,000 distinct CDR3 sequences, just under 95% of them singletons. High-throughput TCR beta sequencing covered peripheral CD8+ and CD4+ T cells.

The material sequenced was CD4+ T cells from PBMCs. The chain combines TRBV20-1 with TRBJ1-6; D perhaps matches TRBD1 (5 bases). The origin of this receptor is a human donor in good health. CDR3 sequence reads: CSARRPLGGNSPLHF. CDR3 DNA sequence: TGCAGTGCTAGGCGCCCCTTGGGGGGAAATTCACCCCTCCACTTT.